The 15 T cell receptor beta chains presented below share a single source sample, sequenced in a study of blood T cell repertoires in COVID-19. Clones were read by immunoSEQ multiplex PCR, and TCRdb kept only the in-frame ones, dropping some. Of about 53,000 clones listed, roughly four fifths are singletons. Sequencing used peripheral blood. These receptor sequences come from a human donor in a cohort sampled during active COVID-19.

V is TRBV10-3 and J is TRBJ1-5; 7 bases are a match to TRBD1. CDR1 and CDR2 (germline): ENHRY, SYGVKD. The V gene end was trimmed by 4 bases and the J gene end by 6 bases; junction bases not matched to a gene: 6. CDR3 length equals 14 residues. As DNA, the CDR3 is TGTGCCATCAGTGCGGACAGGTTGACTCAGCCCCAGCATTTT. This encodes CAISADRLTQPQHF.

This clone appeared a few times. The chain carries TRBV7-3 and TRBJ2-6; D call uncertain. There are 16 residues in the CDR3. The V end was cut by 4 bases, the J end by 2 bases, with 12 bases between. Germline CDR1 SGHTA, CDR2 FQGTGA. DNA of the CDR3: TGTGCCAGCAGCTCCCGATCCCAGACTGGGGCCAACGTCCTGACTTTC. Residues: CASSSRSQTGANVLTF. The full variable domain, rest sourced from reference TRBV7-3 and TRBJ2-6, is GAGVSQTPSNKVTEKGKYVELRCDPISGHTALYWYRQSLGQGPEFLIYFQGTGAADDSGLPNDRFFAVRPEGSVSTLKIQRTERGDSAVYLCASSSRSQTGANVLTFGAGSRLTVL.

The V call is TRBV7-8, the J call TRBJ1-5, with TRBD1 matching 10 bases. Germline assignment: CDR1 SGHVS and CDR2 FQNEAQ. Trimming at V came to 4 bases and at J to 6 bases, leaving 3 bases not matched to a gene. The CDR3 totals 14 residues. The CDR3 DNA sequence: TGTGCCAGCAGCTGGACAGGGGGAGGTCAGCCCCAGCATTTT. The encoded protein is CASSWTGGGQPQHF. The whole variable domain, remainder taken from reference TRBV7-8 and TRBJ1-5, is GAGVSQSPRYKVAKRGQDVALRCDPISGHVSLFWYQQALGQGPEFLTYFQNEAQLDKSGLPSDRFFAERPEGSVSTLKIQRTQQEDSAVYLCASSWTGGGQPQHFGDGTRLSIL.

The J gene is TRBJ2-3, the V gene TRBV7-6, with 11 nucleotides matching TRBD2. The germline gives CDR1 SGHVS, CDR2 FNYEAQ. The J segment lost 6 bases and the V segment lost 1 base, leaving 12 bases of the junction unmatched. The CDR3 is 18 residues long. The CDR3, as DNA: TGTGCCAGCAGCTTAGGGGGGGGGACTAGCGGTCTCAAGGATACGCAGTATTTT. This gives the protein CASSLGGGTSGLKDTQYF.

The chain couples TRBV5-6 to TRBJ1-5; tentative D call: TRBD1 (5 bases). Germline assignment: CDR1 SGHDT and CDR2 YYEEEE. Between the trimmed V and J ends, which lost 3 bases and 0 bases, there was a span of 22 bases. This CDR3 comprises 19 residues. CDR3 residues: CASSSRLDILTDSNQPQHF. In nucleotides, the CDR3 is TGTGCCAGCAGCTCCCGCTTAGACATTTTGACAGATAGCAATCAGCCCCAGCATTTT.

The chain has TRBV30 and TRBJ2-3, with D possibly TRBD2 on 5 matching bases. This CDR3 contains 15 residues. Germline V gene lookup returns CDR1 GTSNPN and CDR2 SVGIG (reference sequence). The ends were cut back, 0 bases at V and 1 base at J, with 11 bases in the middle. In nucleotides, the CDR3 is TGTGCCTGGAGTGTACTATTCGGGGGCACAGATACGCAGTATTTT. Residues: CAWSVLFGGTDTQYF.

The chain combines TRBV4-3 with TRBJ1-6, with a tentative D call TRBD1 (5 bases). Germline assignment: CDR1 LGHNA and CDR2 YSLEER. This CDR3 comprises 14 residues. The V end lost 3 bases, the J end lost 9 bases, and 12 bases lay between the germline ends. In nucleotides, the CDR3 is TGCGCCAGCAGCCAGGGGGGAAGGGGTTCACCCCTCCACTTT. Translation gives CASSQGGRGSPLHF.

This clone was seen only a few times. The gene calls are TRBV6-5 and TRBJ2-1, with D possibly TRBD2 on 6 matching bases. Germline loops: CDR1 MNHEY, CDR2 SVGAGI. The CDR3 extends over 14 amino acids. Trimming pared 9 bases from V and 2 bases from J, leaving 14 bases between. CDR3 loop: CASTGTRTYNEQFF. The CDR3 region has the DNA TGTGCCAGTACCGGGACTCGAACCTACAATGAGCAGTTCTTC.

The V gene is TRBV2, the J gene TRBJ2-2; D may be TRBD2 (5 bases). Germline values: CDR1 SNHLY, CDR2 FYNNEI. The CDR3 loop spans 15 amino acids. V was trimmed by 4 bases and J by 0 bases, leaving 9 bases between them. The CDR3 region has the DNA TGTGCCAGCAGTGGTACTAGAGCGAACACCGGGGAGCTGTTTTTT. Protein product: CASSGTRANTGELFF.

The chain employs TRBV7-9 and TRBJ2-7, with 10 bases fitting TRBD2. Trimming at V came to 5 bases and at J to 10 bases, leaving 5 bases not matched to a gene. Germline CDR1 and CDR2: SEHNR and FQNEAQ (reference sequence). The CDR3 runs to 12 residues. CDR3: CASSQPSGSQYF. The CDR3 DNA follows: TGTGCCAGCAGCCAACCTAGCGGGAGCCAGTACTTC. The whole variable domain, filled in from reference TRBV7-9 and TRBJ2-7, reads DTGVSQNPRHKITKRGQNVTFRCDPISEHNRLYWYRQTLGQGPEFLTYFQNEAQLEKSRLLSDRFSAERPKGSFSTLEIQRTEQGDSAMYLCASSQPSGSQYFGPGTRLTVT.

This clone was detected a few times. The chain has TRBV4-1 and TRBJ2-7; D not resolved. Germline values: CDR1 MGHRA, CDR2 YSYEKL. With 1 base removed from V and 6 bases from J, the gap between germline ends came to 7 bases. CDR3 length: 12 residues. CDR3 bases: TGCGCCAGCAGCCAAGTTGGCGGCGAGCAGTACTTC. Translating gives CASSQVGGEQYF.

This chain joins TRBV7-9 and TRBJ1-3; 9 positions match TRBD1. Germline CDR1 is SEHNR and CDR2 is FQNEAQ (reference sequence). The CDR3 consists of 16 residues. The J segment lost 2 bases and the V segment lost 5 bases, leaving 7 bases of the junction unmatched. CDR3 residues: CASSPRTGVAGNTIYF. The CDR3, as DNA: TGTGCCAGCAGCCCAAGGACAGGGGTAGCTGGAAACACCATATATTTT.

V gene TRBV5-6 combines with J gene TRBJ2-7; 9 bases match TRBD1. The CDR3 consists of 15 residues. Per the germline V gene, CDR1 is SGHDT and CDR2 is YYEEEE. J gave up 1 base and V 5 bases, and 7 bases lay outside the gene matches. The CDR3 sequence: CASRYTGGASYEQYF. In nucleotides, the CDR3 is TGTGCCAGCAGATATACAGGGGGCGCATCCTACGAGCAGTACTTC.

The chain joins TRBV5-1 to TRBJ1-3, with D possibly matching TRBD1 (6 bases). Germline CDR1 reads SGHRS; CDR2 reads YFSETQ. V was trimmed by 0 bases and J by 2 bases, leaving 9 bases between them. The CDR3 runs to 15 residues. The DNA for the CDR3 is TGCGCCAGCAGCTTGGCGCCAGGGGCTGGAAACACCATATATTTT. This sequence encodes CASSLAPGAGNTIYF.

The chain uses TRBV5-1 and TRBJ2-3, with TRBD1 matching 8 bases. The CDR3 contains 17 residues. Germline V gene data show CDR1 as SGHRS and CDR2 as YFSETQ. J was trimmed by 3 bases and V by 1 base; bases with no gene match: 10. In DNA form, the CDR3 reads TGCGCCAGCAGCTTGCCCCTGACAGGGGTGGGAACAGATACGCAGTATTTT. This translates into CASSLPLTGVGTDTQYF.